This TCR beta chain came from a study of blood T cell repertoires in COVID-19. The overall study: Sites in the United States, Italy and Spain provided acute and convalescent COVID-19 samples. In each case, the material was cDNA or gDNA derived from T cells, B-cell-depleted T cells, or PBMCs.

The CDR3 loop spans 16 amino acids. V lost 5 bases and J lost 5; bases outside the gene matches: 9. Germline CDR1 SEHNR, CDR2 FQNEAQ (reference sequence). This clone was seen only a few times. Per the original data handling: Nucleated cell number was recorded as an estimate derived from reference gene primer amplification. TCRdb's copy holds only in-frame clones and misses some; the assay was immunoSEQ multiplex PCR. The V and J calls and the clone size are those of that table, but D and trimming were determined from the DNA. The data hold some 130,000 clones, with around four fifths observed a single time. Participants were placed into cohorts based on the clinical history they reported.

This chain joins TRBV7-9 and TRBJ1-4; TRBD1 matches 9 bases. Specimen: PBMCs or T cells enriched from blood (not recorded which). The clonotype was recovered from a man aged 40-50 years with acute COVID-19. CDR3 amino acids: CASSPQGALRNEKLFF. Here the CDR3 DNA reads TGTGCCAGCAGCCCACAGGGGGCGCTTAGGAATGAAAAACTGTTTTTT.